This passage covers 8 T cell receptor beta chains from one sample sequenced in a study of tumor-infiltrating lymphocytes in primary liver carcinoma (TCRdb year 2017). Sequencer: Illumina HiSeq 2500. Starting from 500 to 650 ng total RNA, TCRbeta-specific cDNA was produced by reverse transcription with a constant-region primer and ProtoScript II reverse transcriptase. Construction of the TCRbeta libraries relied on three nested rounds of multiplex PCR, following a slightly modified ARM-PCR procedure. Each of the first two PCR rounds ran for roughly 9 cycles using multiplex TRBV1-TRBV30 forward primers together with a Cbeta reverse primer. TCRdb trimmed public reads at Q25 via fastp, called clones via MiXCR and kept in-frame beta chains. One record per CDR3 amino acid sequence lists the most common genes and DNA. This sample is represented by around 78,000 distinct CDR3 sequences; 71% of them were singletons. Of the sample, roughly an eighth is held by the ten largest clones.

Total RNA and DNA were co-extracted without cell sorting from roughly 20-30 mg of bulk tissue using the AllPrep DNA/RNA mini kit. The sequencing input was liver tumor tissue from sampling region 4. Sample cell subset or site, as interpreted from the label and publication: tumor region T4, right-lateral pole. These receptors all stem from a woman aged 60-75 years with primary liver carcinoma and hepatitis B virus infection.

This clonotype was recorded many times. The chain combines TRBV5-1 with TRBJ2-3, with TRBD2 matching over 7 bases. In germline, CDR1 is SGHRS, CDR2 YFSETQ. CDR3 length equals 16 residues. V was clipped by 5 bases and J by 3 bases; unmatched bases: 12. As DNA, the CDR3 is TGCGCCAGCAGGTTCCGAGCGGGATATGTAACAGATACGCAGTATTTT. This codes for CASRFRAGYVTDTQYF. Drawing the rest from reference TRBV5-1 and TRBJ2-3, the complete variable domain is KAGVTQTPRYLIKTRGQQVTLSCSPISGHRSVSWYQQTPGQGLQFLFEYFSETQRNKGNFPGRFSGRQFSNSRSEMNVSTLELGDSALYLCASRFRAGYVTDTQYFGPGTRLTVL.

J is TRBJ2-7 and V is TRBV10-3; a weak D match, TRBD1 (7 bases). The CDR3 has 13 amino acids. Germline V lookup: CDR1 ENHRY, CDR2 SYGVKD. V lost 8 bases and J lost 6, with 17 bases in between. CDR3 coding DNA: TGTGCCATCGCGGACACCCAGGGGGGCGAGCAGTACTTC. The encoded protein is CAIADTQGGEQYF.

The gene calls are TRBV6-2 or TRBV6-3 and TRBJ2-6; D not resolved. Trimming removed 10 bases at V and 6 bases at J, with 16 bases between. The germline CDR1 and CDR2 sequences are MNHEY and SVGEGT. The CDR3 has 14 residues. The CDR3 DNA sequence: TGTGCCAACGCCCCATTACCTCCGGCCAACGTCCTGACTTTC. Its protein product is CANAPLPPANVLTF.

Notes on this clonotype: This may arise from a read error, as a much more abundant clone is one base away. The chain uses TRBV6-1 and TRBJ2-6; tentative D call: TRBD1 (5 bases). Per the germline V gene, CDR1 is MNHNS and CDR2 is SASEGT. This CDR3 comprises 14 residues. The CDR3 bases are TGTGCCAGCAGTGACAACTCTGGGGCCAGCGTCCTGACTTTC. Protein: CASSDNSGASVLTF.

With regard to this clonotype: A much larger clone differs by one base, so this may be a read error. This chain uses TRBV5-1 with TRBJ2-7, with 7 bases identical to TRBD2. The CDR3 runs to 17 residues. Germline lookup yields CDR1 SGHRS and CDR2 YFSETQ. V shed 2 bases and J 2 bases; nucleotides not matched to a gene: 13. CDR3 sequence (DNA): TGCGCCAGCAGCTTATGGTCGAGAGTAGCGGGCGCCTACGAGCAGTACTTC. This gives the protein CASSLWSRVAGAYEQYF.

Details on this clonotype: An end of the junction differs from the germline gene, which may be a read error. The DNA of the CDR3 is TGTACCAGCAGTTTCGGGTGGGAGCACACAGATACGCAGTATTTT. Residues: CTSSFGWEHTDTQYF. The chain carries TRBV12-3 or TRBV12-4 and TRBJ2-3; TRBD2 might be the D (5 bases). This CDR3 has 15 amino acids.

As concerns this clonotype: Being one base from a much bigger clone, this may be a read error. Since no conserved phenylalanine or tryptophan closes the CDR3, a read error is the likely cause. This chain connects TRBV7-8 to TRBJ2-7; possible D gene TRBD2, 6 bases. V was shortened by 6 bases and J by 3 bases, with 18 bases between the two germline ends. CDR3 length: 15 amino acids. CDR1 and CDR2 from the germline V gene are SGHVS and FQNEAQ. CDR3 region: CASSPTGRGSYEQYS. The CDR3 coding sequence is TGTGCCAGCAGTCCCACCGGGCGGGGAAGCTACGAGCAGTACTCC.

This chain connects TRBV6-1 to TRBJ2-3, with 10 bases aligning to TRBD2. Per the germline V gene, CDR1 is MNHNS and CDR2 is SASEGT. This CDR3 has 16 amino acids. CDR3 sequence reads: CATSARTSGRVDTQYF. The CDR3 DNA follows: TGTGCAACCAGTGCCCGGACCAGCGGGAGGGTAGATACGCAGTATTTT.